This TCR beta chain was sequenced in a study of T cells in Graves' hyperthyroidism and ophthalmopathy. As regards this clonotype: Its specificity is unknown.

TCR beta CDR3 regions were amplified from RNA. With the HTBI primer set, the TCR CDR3 went through a first round of RT-PCR. TCRdb ran MiXCR on the multiplex PCR reads and lists one entry per CDR3 protein. The sample contains about 350,000 distinct CDR3 sequences, 11% to 15% of which appear only once. Study observations and caveats: The model made its ophthalmopathy prediction, and onset followed a median around 6.9 months later. Blood also carried most thyroid clonotypes expanded above 0.001.

The CDR3 spans 13 residues. V lost 4 bases, J lost 7 bases, and 13 bases lay in between. The V gene's germline CDR1 is MNHEY and CDR2 SVGAGI. It was uncontrolled infection, other autoimmune disease, pregnancy or lactation that excluded patients. This sequence originates from a woman aged 25 to 39 with Graves' hyperthyroidism. The specimen was blood. This sequence joins TRBV6-5 and TRBJ1-2; D gene uncertain. For the CDR3, the DNA is TGTGCCAGCAGTTTGGATGCCACCGGTGGCTACACCTTC. Encoded protein: CASSLDATGGYTF.